The source of this T cell receptor (beta chain) is a study of cytomegalovirus exposure and HLA in healthy donors. Germline CDR1 reads SGDLS; CDR2 reads YYNGEE. The CDR3 covers 13 residues. Trimming took off 2 bases at V and 4 bases at J, with 6 bases between the two ends. Researchers ran the PCR with 60 Vbeta and 13 Jbeta primers. Here immunoSEQ multiplex PCR was the method, and the copy in TCRdb shows in-frame clones only, minus some. The sample includes some 60,000 clones, 70% to 75% of them seen just once. Sequenced input: PBMCs. This TCR derives from a woman aged 25 to 39 in good health and CMV-seronegative. The chain employs TRBV9 and TRBJ2-2; maybe TRBD2 (5 bases). CDR3: CASSVEVTGELFF. CDR3 DNA: TGTGCCAGCAGCGTGGAGGTCACCGGGGAGCTGTTTTTT.